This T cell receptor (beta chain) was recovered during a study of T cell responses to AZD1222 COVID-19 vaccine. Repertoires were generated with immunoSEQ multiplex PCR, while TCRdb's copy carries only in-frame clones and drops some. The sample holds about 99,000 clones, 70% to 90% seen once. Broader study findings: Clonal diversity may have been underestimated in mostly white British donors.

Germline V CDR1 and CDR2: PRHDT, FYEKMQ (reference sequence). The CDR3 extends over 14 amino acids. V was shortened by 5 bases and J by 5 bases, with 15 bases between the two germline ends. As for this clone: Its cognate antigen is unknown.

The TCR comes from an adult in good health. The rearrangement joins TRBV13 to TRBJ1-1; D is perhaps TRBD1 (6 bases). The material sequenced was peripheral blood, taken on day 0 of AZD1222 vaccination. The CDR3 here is CASSPRSRGTEAFF. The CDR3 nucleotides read TGTGCCAGCAGCCCGCGATCCAGGGGTACTGAAGCTTTCTTT. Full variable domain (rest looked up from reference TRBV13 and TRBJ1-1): AAGVIQSPRHLIKEKRETATLKCYPIPRHDTVYWYQQGPGQDPQFLISFYEKMQSDKGSIPDRFSAQQFSDYHSELNMSSLELGDSALYFCASSPRSRGTEAFFGQGTRLTVV.